This T cell receptor beta chain was identified in a study of identifying expanded T cells in peripheral blood. The method was immunoSEQ multiplex PCR; TCRdb's version includes in-frame clones alone and lacks a portion of them. The data show tens of thousands of clones, about 91% seen once. Findings of the study overall: Variance in clone template counts between roughly two-week samples significantly increased with total template count across all healthy donors. About 1.2 clones differed between technical replicates, versus approximately 17 and 20 over time.

Remarks on this clone: What it recognizes is unknown.

Sequenced material: blood. This TCR was recovered from a person aged 18 to 75 in good health.

CDR3: CASSTGVSYNEQFF. CDR3 sequence (DNA): TGTGCCAGCAGTACAGGGGTCTCCTACAATGAGCAGTTCTTC. The rearrangement links TRBV7-2 to TRBJ2-1; the match to TRBD1 covers 7 bases. Losses at the gene ends were 6 bases for V and 0 bases for J; bases not matched to a gene: 2. Germline CDR1 is SGHTA and CDR2 is FQGNSA. The CDR3 runs 14 residues.